The 32 T cell receptor beta chains in this list originate from one sample, sequenced in a study of blood T cells in healthy people across ages. A sample-barcoded 5' primer and a J-beta primer mix were used in a second PCR of roughly 7 to 11 cycles. One entry per CDR3 protein, called by TCRdb with MiXCR from the 5' RACE reads. The sample carries approximately 800,000 distinct CDR3 sequences, 53% recorded once. Sequenced material: blood. The receptors derive from a man at least 80 years old in good health.

This clonotype was found a few times. The V gene is TRBV11-1, the J gene TRBJ2-2, with a possible D match to TRBD2 (6 bases). The ends were cut back, 2 bases at V and 0 bases at J, with 10 bases in the middle. The V gene's germline CDR1 is SGHAT and CDR2 FQDESV (reference sequence). This CDR3 comprises 16 residues. CDR3 bases: TGTGCCAGCAGCTTAATTGGCGGGACGAACACCGGGGAGCTGTTTTTT. Its translation: CASSLIGGTNTGELFF.

The genes are TRBV6-1 and TRBJ1-2; D ambiguous. This CDR3 spans 17 amino acids. V gave up 7 bases and J gave up 4 bases, with 25 bases separating them. Germline V gene lookup returns CDR1 MNHNS and CDR2 SASEGT. CDR3 DNA sequence: TGTGCCAGCACTAGGAGGATAGGAATCATAGGCGGCTATGGCTACACCTTC. It translates to CASTRRIGIIGGYGYTF.

This clonotype has ten or more counts. This sequence joins TRBV5-1 and TRBJ2-7; TRBD1 aligns across 7 bases. CDR1 and CDR2 from the germline V gene are SGHRS and YFSETQ. Trimming cost V 4 bases and J 4 bases; bases outside gene matches: 8. This CDR3 contains 14 residues. The CDR3 here is CASSPRQGPYEQYF. The CDR3 bases are TGCGCCAGCAGCCCCAGACAGGGCCCGTACGAGCAGTACTTC.

This clonotype was observed a handful of times. The chain uses TRBV18 and TRBJ2-7; the D is unclear. The CDR3 consists of 12 residues. V was cut by 3 bases and J by 1 base, with 4 bases left in between. Germline V gives CDR1 KGHSH, CDR2 LQKENI. CDR3 residues: CASSPLSYEQYF. For the CDR3, the DNA is TGTGCCAGCTCACCCCTGTCCTACGAGCAGTACTTC.

Note on this clonotype: A read error may explain this, as a much larger clone is one base away. The chain combines TRBV4-2 with TRBJ2-7; 9 positions match TRBD2. This CDR3 is built from 17 residues. CDR1 and CDR2 from the germline V gene are LGHNA and YNFKEQ. The V segment lost 1 base and the J segment 2 bases; nucleotides outside the gene matches: 9. CDR3 bases: TGTGCCAGCAGCCAAGTCTCCGGGACTAGCAGAGCCTACGAGCAGTACTTC. This translates into CASSQVSGTSRAYEQYF.

This clonotype has only a few counts. The rearrangement uses TRBV11-1 and TRBJ2-1, with D possibly matching TRBD2 (6 bases). The CDR3 loop spans 13 amino acids. CDR1 is SGHAT and CDR2 is FQDESV in the germline V gene (reference sequence). The V end lost 1 base, the J end lost 8 bases, and 9 bases lay between the germline ends. CDR3 coding DNA: TGTGCCAGCAGCTTAGAGAGGGAGGATGAGCAGTTCTTC. Protein: CASSLEREDEQFF.

V usage is TRBV20-1 and J usage is TRBJ2-3; a weak D match, TRBD1 (5 bases). The CDR3 totals 14 residues. CDR1 and CDR2 (germline): DFQATT, SNEGSKA (reference sequence). V lost 1 base and J lost 0, with 8 bases in between. The CDR3 nucleotides are TGCAGTGCTAGAGGACAGCGTAGCACAGATACGCAGTATTTT. This codes for CSARGQRSTDTQYF.

In regard to this clonotype: Possible read error: a much larger clone is one base away. The V gene is TRBV28, the J gene TRBJ2-7; 9 nucleotides align to TRBD1. V trimming: 6 bases; J trimming: 0 bases; junction bases outside the gene matches: 9. Germline assignment: CDR1 MDHEN and CDR2 SYDVKM. This CDR3 comprises 16 residues. The CDR3 nucleotides read TGTGCCAGCAGGTTCATACAGGGGGCGAGCTCCTACGAGCAGTACTTC. Encoded protein: CASRFIQGASSYEQYF. The variable domain in full, completed from reference TRBV28 and TRBJ2-7, reads DVKVTQSSRYLVKRTGEKVFLECVQDMDHENMFWYRQDPGLGLRLIYFSYDVKMKEKGDIPEGYSVSREKKERFSLILESASTNQTSMYLCASRFIQGASSYEQYFGPGTRLTVT.

The J gene is TRBJ2-7, the V gene TRBV28, with 9 nucleotides matching TRBD1. The CDR3 is 17 residues long. J lost 3 bases, V lost 2 bases, and 11 bases had no gene match. Germline lookup yields CDR1 MDHEN and CDR2 SYDVKM. CDR3 amino acids: CASSLPKDRGAGYEQYF. DNA of the CDR3: TGTGCCAGCAGTTTACCCAAAGACAGGGGGGCTGGCTACGAGCAGTACTTC.

The chain joins TRBV29-1 to TRBJ2-7, with D tentatively TRBD2 (5 bases). Germline CDR1 is SQVTM and CDR2 is ANQGSEA. The CDR3 covers 14 residues. V dropped 0 bases and J dropped 4 bases, with 13 bases sitting between them. CDR3 residues: CSVEDRGNGYEQYF. In DNA, the CDR3 is TGCAGCGTTGAAGATCGGGGTAATGGGTACGAGCAGTACTTC.

This clonotype was counted between two and nine times. This chain uses TRBV29-1 with TRBJ2-1, with TRBD2 matching 8 bases. The CDR3 runs to 12 residues. Germline values: CDR1 SQVTM, CDR2 ANQGSEA. The V gene end was trimmed by 2 bases and the J gene end by 12 bases; junction bases not matched to a gene: 6. CDR3 loop: CSVERGGTRQFF. For the CDR3, the DNA is TGCAGCGTTGAACGGGGGGGGACTCGGCAGTTCTTC.

This clonotype was seen a single time. The chain combines TRBV3-1 with TRBJ2-5, with D possibly being TRBD1 (5 bases). The germline V gene has CDR1 LGHDT and CDR2 YNNKEL (reference sequence). The CDR3 length is 13 residues. V shed 7 bases and J shed 11 bases, with 20 bases lying between them. Written as DNA, the CDR3 is TGTGCCAGCACCCTGACAGCTAACAATGAGCAGTACTTC. This gives the protein CASTLTANNEQYF.

CDR3 bases: TGCAGCGCTGGCGAGACACTTGCCGAGCAGTACTTC. Translating it yields CSAGETLAEQYF. This rearrangement joins TRBV29-1 to TRBJ2-7, with unresolved D. Trimming shortened V by 7 bases and J by 6 bases, and 16 bases separated the two germline ends. There are 12 residues in the CDR3. The germline gives CDR1 SQVTM, CDR2 ANQGSEA.

This clonotype was seen only a few times. This sequence joins TRBV25-1 and TRBJ2-7; 7 bases agree with TRBD1. Germline V gene lookup returns CDR1 MGHDK and CDR2 SYGVNS. The V segment lost 1 base and the J segment 0 bases; nucleotides outside the gene matches: 6. The CDR3 loop spans 16 amino acids. CDR3 nucleotides: TGTGCCAGCAGTGAATGGGGGACAGAGGTCTCCTACGAGCAGTACTTC. As protein: CASSEWGTEVSYEQYF.

This clonotype came up a few times. CDR3 sequence: CSAPPVDKGTDTQYF. The CDR3 region has the DNA TGCAGTGCCCCGCCGGTTGATAAGGGCACAGATACGCAGTATTTT. The chain joins TRBV20-1 to TRBJ2-3, with D uncertain. The CDR3 runs to 15 residues. Germline loops: CDR1 DFQATT, CDR2 SNEGSKA (reference sequence). The V gene lost 6 bases and the J gene lost 1 base, with 17 bases spanning the gap.

This rearrangement joins TRBV6-2 or TRBV6-3 to TRBJ1-6, with D hard to call. This CDR3 has 17 residues. CDR1 and CDR2 from the germline V gene are MNHEY and SVGEGT. Trimming stripped 2 bases from V and 7 bases from J, with 18 bases between. DNA for the CDR3: TGTGCCAGCAGTTACCACGGTCAGCCGCGTTCCAATTCACCCCTCCACTTT. Protein sequence: CASSYHGQPRSNSPLHF.

The CDR3 DNA is TGTGCCAGCAGTGGACAGGGGGAGGACTACGAGCAGTACTTC. It is translated as CASSGQGEDYEQYF. This sequence joins TRBV2 and TRBJ2-7; 9 positions match TRBD1. With 4 bases clipped from V and 3 bases from J, the junction kept 4 bases outside the gene matches. Germline V gives CDR1 SNHLY, CDR2 FYNNEI. CDR3 length equals 14 residues.

The chain carries TRBV12-3 or TRBV12-4 and TRBJ2-3, with TRBD1 identical over 9 bases. The CDR3 spans 14 residues. Trimming cost V 6 bases and J 14 bases; bases outside gene matches: 15. CDR3 residues: CASSTGTGHRYAYF. As DNA, the CDR3 is TGTGCCAGCAGCACCGGGACAGGGCACAGATACGCGTATTTT.

This chain links TRBV10-2 with TRBJ2-1, with D tentatively TRBD1 or TRBD2 (7 bases each). The DNA end is more similar to TRBJ2-7, so the J call may be wrong. This CDR3 contains 16 residues. Germline V gene sequence: CDR1 WSHSY, CDR2 SAAADI. Here the CDR3 reads CASRGTGEGTYNEQYF. The DNA of the CDR3 is TGCGCCAGCAGAGGTACAGGGGAGGGAACCTACAATGAGCAGTACTTC.

This clonotype has a handful of counts. V and J are TRBV7-2 and TRBJ2-3; D unresolved. CDR1 and CDR2 (germline): SGHTA, FQGNSA. With 10 bases removed from V and 1 base from J, the gap between germline ends came to 15 bases. The CDR3 length is 14 residues. CDR3: CATLSFFGTDTQYF. In DNA form, the CDR3 reads TGTGCCACCTTGAGCTTCTTCGGCACAGATACGCAGTATTTT.

V is TRBV2 and J is TRBJ2-7; D ambiguous. In germline, CDR1 is SNHLY, CDR2 FYNNEI. The CDR3 runs 11 residues. The ends were cut back, 6 bases at V and 7 bases at J, with 10 bases in the middle. Written as DNA, the CDR3 is TGTGCCAGCAGATACAACAATGAGCAGTACTTC. This gives the protein CASRYNNEQYF. The full variable domain, in which reference TRBV2 and TRBJ2-7 provide the parts outside the CDR3, is EPEVTQTPSHQVTQMGQEVILRCVPISNHLYFYWYRQILGQKVEFLVSFYNNEISEKSEIFDDQFSVERPDGSNFTLKIRSTKLEDSAMYFCASRYNNEQYFGPGTRLTVT.

DNA for the CDR3: TGTGCCAGCAGTCTGACCACGAGCGCCCCCAATGAGCAGTTCTTC. It yields the protein CASSLTTSAPNEQFF. The gene calls are TRBV2 and TRBJ2-1, with D unclear. Per germline, CDR1 SNHLY and CDR2 FYNNEI. The CDR3 loop spans 15 amino acids. V was pared by 5 bases and J by 6 bases, with 17 bases between. The full variable domain, with the rest looked up from reference TRBV2 and TRBJ2-1, is EPEVTQTPSHQVTQMGQEVILRCVPISNHLYFYWYRQILGQKVEFLVSFYNNEISEKSEIFDDQFSVERPDGSNFTLKIRSTKLEDSAMYFCASSLTTSAPNEQFFGPGTRLTVL.

The chain has TRBV28 and TRBJ2-6; 7 bases map to TRBD1. V lost 4 bases and J lost 0; bases outside the gene matches: 6. Germline CDR1 MDHEN, CDR2 SYDVKM. CDR3 length: 17 residues. This CDR3 is CASSSRTGYSGANVLTF. The CDR3 region has the DNA TGTGCCAGCAGTTCTCGGACAGGCTACTCTGGGGCCAACGTCCTGACTTTC.

In its sample, this clonotype was seen a few times. The chain combines TRBV2 with TRBJ2-1; the match to TRBD2 covers 11 bases. Trimming removed 5 bases from V and 7 bases from J; junction bases left unmatched: 7. CDR3 size: 15 residues. CDR1 is SNHLY, CDR2 FYNNEI, per germline. CDR3 coding DNA: TGTGCCAGCAGTTTCACTAGCGGGAGATCGAATGAGCAGTTCTTC. It specifies CASSFTSGRSNEQFF.

CDR3 region: CASSPQGSEAFF. The CDR3 region has the DNA TGTGCCAGCAGCCCACAGGGGTCTGAAGCTTTCTTT. V gene TRBV7-9 combines with J gene TRBJ1-1, with TRBD1 matching 7 bases. Germline CDR1 is SEHNR and CDR2 is FQNEAQ (reference sequence). Trimming took 5 bases from V and 6 from J; bases not matched to a gene: 3. The CDR3 runs to 12 residues.

This chain links TRBV5-6 with TRBJ1-4; D unresolved. This CDR3 region has 13 residues. Germline CDR1 is SGHDT and CDR2 is YYEEEE. V lost 0 bases to trimming and J lost 8 bases, with 8 bases between them. The CDR3 here is CASSLAGWEKLFF. The DNA for the CDR3 is TGTGCCAGCAGCTTGGCCGGGTGGGAAAAACTGTTTTTT. The full variable domain, in which reference TRBV5-6 and TRBJ1-4 provide the parts outside the CDR3, is DAGVTQSPTHLIKTRGQQVTLRCSPKSGHDTVSWYQQALGQGPQFIFQYYEEEERQRGNFPDRFSGHQFPNYSSELNVNALLLGDSALYLCASSLAGWEKLFFGSGTQLSVL.

A remark on this clonotype: One junction end disagrees with the germline gene, perhaps due to a read error. The rearrangement links TRBV7-2 to TRBJ2-7, with D possibly called TRBD1 or TRBD2 (6 bases each). Germline V gene sequence: CDR1 SGHTA, CDR2 FQGNSA. The CDR3 extends over 15 amino acids. CDR3 sequence: CTSSTEGGGTDEQYF. The CDR3, as DNA: TGTACCAGCAGCACAGAGGGGGGAGGCACCGACGAGCAGTATTTC.

This clonotype has more than one count but fewer than ten. This chain links TRBV4-2 with TRBJ2-1; D possibly corresponds to TRBD1 (6 bases). CDR1 is LGHNA and CDR2 is YNFKEQ in the germline V gene. The CDR3 has 15 amino acids. Trimming took 6 bases from V and 8 from J, leaving 20 bases between them. This chain's CDR3 is CASRKGLEGVYEQFF. In DNA form, the CDR3 reads TGTGCCAGCAGAAAGGGGCTAGAGGGGGTCTATGAGCAGTTCTTC.

This rearrangement joins TRBV24-1 to TRBJ2-7; 8 nucleotides match TRBD1. This CDR3 comprises 15 residues. V lost 3 bases and J lost 5; bases outside the gene matches: 8. Germline-derived CDR1 and CDR2 are KGHDR and SFDVKD. The CDR3 sequence is CATSDPGQGVNEQYF. Written as DNA, the CDR3 is TGTGCCACCAGTGATCCCGGACAGGGAGTCAACGAGCAGTACTTC.

The chain is built from TRBV29-1 and TRBJ2-1; no definite D call. Germline V gene data show CDR1 as SQVTM and CDR2 as ANQGSEA. CDR3 length: 10 residues. V lost 3 bases, J lost 5 bases, and 2 bases lay in between. The CDR3 region is CSVDDNEQFF. CDR3 nucleotides: TGCAGCGTTGACGACAATGAGCAGTTCTTC.

The rearrangement uses TRBV14 and TRBJ2-1, with 8 bases that match TRBD2. V gave up 0 bases and J gave up 2 bases; unmatched junction bases: 6. This CDR3 comprises 17 residues. Germline assignment: CDR1 SGHDN and CDR2 FVKESK. CDR3 sequence reads: CASSQDSGLVPYNEQFF. In nucleotides, the CDR3 is TGTGCCAGCAGCCAAGATTCGGGACTAGTCCCCTACAATGAGCAGTTCTTC.

The chain uses TRBV20-1 and TRBJ2-4, with 11 bases fitting TRBD2. J gave up 15 bases and V 0 bases, and 10 bases lay outside the gene matches. Germline loops: CDR1 DFQATT, CDR2 SNEGSKA (reference sequence). The CDR3 runs 14 residues. The CDR3 loop reads CSARDGGLADERYF. CDR3 DNA: TGCAGTGCTAGAGATGGGGGACTAGCGGACGAGCGGTACTTC.